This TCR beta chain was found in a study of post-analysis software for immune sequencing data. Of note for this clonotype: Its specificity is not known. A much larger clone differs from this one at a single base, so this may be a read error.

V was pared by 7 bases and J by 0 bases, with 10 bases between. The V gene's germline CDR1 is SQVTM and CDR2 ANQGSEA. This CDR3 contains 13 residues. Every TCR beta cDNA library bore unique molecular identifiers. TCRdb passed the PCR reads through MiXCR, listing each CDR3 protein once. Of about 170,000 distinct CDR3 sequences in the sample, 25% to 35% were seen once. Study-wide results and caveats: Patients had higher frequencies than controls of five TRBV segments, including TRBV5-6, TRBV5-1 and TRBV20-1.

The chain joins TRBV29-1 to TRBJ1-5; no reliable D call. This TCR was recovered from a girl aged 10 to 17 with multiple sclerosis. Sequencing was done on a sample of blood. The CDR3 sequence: CSARHGSNQPQHF. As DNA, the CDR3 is TGCAGCGCGAGACATGGTAGCAATCAGCCCCAGCATTTT. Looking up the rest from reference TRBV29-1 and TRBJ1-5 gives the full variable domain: SAVISQKPSRDICQRGTSLTIQCQVDSQVTMMFWYRQQPGQSLTLIATANQGSEATYESGFVIDKFPISRPNLTFSTLTVSNMSPEDSSIYLCSARHGSNQPQHFGDGTRLSIL.